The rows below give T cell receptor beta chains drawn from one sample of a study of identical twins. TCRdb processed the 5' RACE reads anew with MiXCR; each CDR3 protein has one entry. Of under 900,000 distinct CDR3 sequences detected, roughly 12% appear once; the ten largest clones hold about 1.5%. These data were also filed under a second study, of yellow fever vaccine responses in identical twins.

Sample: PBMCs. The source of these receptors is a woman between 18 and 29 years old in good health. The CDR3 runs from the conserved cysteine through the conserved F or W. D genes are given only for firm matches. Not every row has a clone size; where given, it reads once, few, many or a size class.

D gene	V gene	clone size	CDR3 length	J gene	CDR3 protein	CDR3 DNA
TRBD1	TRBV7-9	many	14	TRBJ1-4	CASSLGTGDEKLFF	TGTGCCAGCAGCTTAGGGACAGGGGACGAAAAACTGTTTTTT
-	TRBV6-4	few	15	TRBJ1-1	CAISIEGGPNTEAFF	TGTGCCATCTCGATCGAGGGGGGTCCGAACACTGAAGCTTTCTTT
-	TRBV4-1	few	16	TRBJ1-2	CASSQDGGGRHYGYTF	TGCGCCAGCAGCCAAGATGGAGGAGGGCGGCACTATGGCTACACCTTC
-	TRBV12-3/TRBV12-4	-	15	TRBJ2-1	CTSSFPGVGYNEQFF	TGTACCAGCAGTTTCCCCGGGGTGGGGTACAATGAGCAGTTCTTC
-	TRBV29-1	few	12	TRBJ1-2	CSAPNTGYGYTF	TGCAGCGCTCCGAATACCGGCTATGGCTACACCTTC
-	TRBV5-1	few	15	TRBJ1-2	CASSLAESSTDGYTF	TGCGCCAGCAGCTTGGCGGAGAGCTCTACGGATGGCTACACCTTC
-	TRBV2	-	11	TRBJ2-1	CAGGTYNEQFF	TGTGCCGGAGGGACTTACAATGAGCAGTTCTTC
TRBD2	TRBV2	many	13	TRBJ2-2	CASRTSGTGELFF	TGTGCCAGCAGGACTAGCGGCACCGGGGAGCTGTTTTTT
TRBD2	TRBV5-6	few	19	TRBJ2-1	CASSFGTSGGFSSYNEQFF	TGTGCCAGCAGCTTCGGGACTAGCGGGGGCTTTAGCTCCTACAATGAGCAGTTCTTC
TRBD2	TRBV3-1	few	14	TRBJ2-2	CASSQTSGPGELFF	TGTGCCAGCAGCCAGACTAGCGGGCCCGGGGAGCTGTTTTTT
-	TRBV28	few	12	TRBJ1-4	CASNFGIEKLFF	TGTGCCAGCAATTTTGGCATCGAAAAACTGTTTTTT
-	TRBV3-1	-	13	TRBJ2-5	CASSHYAQETQYF	TGTGCCAGCAGCCATTATGCACAAGAGACCCAGTACTTC
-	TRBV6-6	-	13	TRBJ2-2	CASSYSRSGELFF	TGTGCCAGCAGTTACTCTCGGAGCGGGGAGCTGTTTTTT
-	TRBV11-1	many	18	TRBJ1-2	CASSFEGSPLPSNYGYTF	TGTGCCAGCAGCTTTGAGGGGTCGCCCCTCCCGTCTAACTATGGCTACACCTTC
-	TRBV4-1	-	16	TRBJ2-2	CASSQRTGDNTGELFF	TGCGCCAGCAGCCAACGGACGGGCGATAACACCGGGGAGCTGTTTTTT
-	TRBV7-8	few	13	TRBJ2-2	CASSRGLTGELFF	TGTGCCAGCAGCCGGGGACTTACCGGGGAGCTGTTTTTT
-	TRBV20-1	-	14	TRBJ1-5	CSASVGMSNQPQHF	TGCAGTGCTAGTGTTGGGATGAGCAATCAGCCCCAGCATTTT
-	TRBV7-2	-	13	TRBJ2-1	CASRRDLAWEQFF	TGTGCCAGCAGGAGGGATCTAGCTTGGGAGCAGTTCTTC
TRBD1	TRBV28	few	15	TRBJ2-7	CASSSRTGNLLEQYF	TGTGCCAGCAGTTCGCGGACAGGTAACCTTCTCGAGCAGTACTTC
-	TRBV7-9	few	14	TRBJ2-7	CASSLGGETYEQYF	TGTGCCAGCAGCTTAGGTGGGGAGACCTACGAGCAGTACTTC
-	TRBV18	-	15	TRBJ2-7	CASSRTRGSSSEQYF	TGTGCCAGCTCACGTACTAGGGGCTCTTCGTCCGAGCAGTACTTC
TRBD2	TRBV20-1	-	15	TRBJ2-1	CSARDAPGGYNEQFF	TGCAGTGCTAGAGACGCGCCGGGGGGTTACAATGAGCAGTTCTTC
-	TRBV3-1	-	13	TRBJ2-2	CASRRLGTGELFF	TGTGCCAGCAGGCGACTTGGCACCGGGGAGCTGTTTTTT
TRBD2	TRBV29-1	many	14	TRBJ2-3	CSVGVAGRTDTQYF	TGCAGCGTTGGGGTAGCGGGACGTACAGATACGCAGTATTTT